This T cell receptor beta chain appears in the sequencing data of a study of T cells expressing NK-cell markers. Study background: Seven of the eight sequenced donors were classified as HCMV-seropositive, and one was classified as seronegative.

Study-level points and caveats: Of the CD8+ T cells in more than five donors, roughly 1.0-7.5% belonged to dominant NKG2C+ clonotypes.

What made the TCR beta cDNA was 5'RACE template switching with UMIs. TCRdb reprocessed the 5' RACE reads and keeps a single row for each CDR3 protein, giving no DNA. This listing includes roughly 390,000 distinct CDR3 sequences. Germline assignment: CDR1 MNHEY and CDR2 SMNVEV (reference sequence). There are 14 residues in the CDR3. On this clonotype: Its target is unknown.

Input material: blood T cells: a sorted CD56 or NKG2C T cell subset, CD4+ or CD8+ T cells, or bulk PBMC T cells (not recorded which). V and J are TRBV27 and TRBJ2-1. The receptor comes from a woman in her fifties or sixties in good health. CDR3: CASTWGSSYNEQFF.